The next 14 T cell receptor beta chains were all read from a single sample in a study of blood T cell repertoires in COVID-19. Libraries were prepared by immunoSEQ multiplex PCR; TCRdb keeps only in-frame clonotypes and omits some of them. This table holds a few hundred thousand clones, approximately 90% found once. Material: PBMCs or T cells enriched from blood (not recorded which). These receptors were obtained from a woman aged 18-29 years who had recovered from COVID-19.

With regard to this clone: This may arise from a read error, as a much more abundant clone is one base away. The sample has other DNA sequences that encode this CDR3 too. The chain combines TRBV5-6 with TRBJ2-3; a weak D match, TRBD2 (6 bases). The CDR3 totals 14 residues. Germline values: CDR1 SGHDT, CDR2 YYEEEE. V was pared by 0 bases and J by 1 base, with 6 bases between. The CDR3 loop is CASSLGGGTDTQYF. The DNA of the CDR3 is TGTGCCAGCAGCTTGGGCGGGGGCACAGATACGCAGTATTTT.

The rearrangement joins TRBV4-3 to TRBJ2-7, with TRBD1 identical over 9 bases. Germline V gene data show CDR1 as LGHNA and CDR2 as YSLEER. Germline trimming cut 0 bases from V and 3 bases from J; bases unmatched to any gene: 6. The CDR3 contains 16 residues. The chain's CDR3 is CASSQDWTGVGYEQYF. Here the CDR3 DNA reads TGCGCCAGCAGCCAAGATTGGACAGGGGTAGGCTACGAGCAGTACTTC.

The genes are TRBV5-4 and TRBJ2-1; 11 positions match TRBD1. Germline values: CDR1 SGHNT, CDR2 YYREEE (reference sequence). Trimming cost V 4 bases and J 7 bases; bases outside gene matches: 19. This CDR3 contains 19 residues. CDR3 residues: CASSGRTGGRGGTYNEQFF. For the CDR3, the DNA is TGTGCCAGCAGCGGACGGACAGGGGGCCGCGGGGGGACTTATAATGAGCAGTTCTTC.

A single count supports this clone. The chain employs TRBV23-1 and TRBJ1-5, with unresolved D. TRBV23-1 belongs to the ORF category, with a function that is uncertain. Trimming pared 8 bases from V and 5 bases from J, leaving 7 bases between. The length of the CDR3 is 11 residues. CDR3 amino acids: CASSLDQPQHF. The CDR3 region has the DNA TGCGCCAGCTCCCTCGATCAGCCCCAGCATTTT.

The chain links TRBV11-3 to TRBJ2-3; the match to TRBD1 covers 9 bases. The germline CDR1 and CDR2 sequences are SGHNT and YENEEA. This CDR3 spans 14 amino acids. V gave up 8 bases and J gave up 2 bases; unmatched junction bases: 5. The CDR3 DNA sequence: TGTGCCAGCGCCCGGACAGGGGACACAGATACGCAGTATTTT. Amino acid sequence: CASARTGDTDTQYF.

This clone has just a few counts. This chain joins TRBV10-3 and TRBJ1-5, with a weak D call TRBD1 (5 bases). The CDR3 runs to 16 residues. V was trimmed by 3 bases and J by 5 bases, leaving 17 bases between them. From germline, CDR1 is ENHRY and CDR2 SYGVKD. DNA of the CDR3: TGTGCCATCAGTGACCCCCGGGCCCGGGGGGATCAGCCCCAGCATTTT. Translating gives CAISDPRARGDQPQHF.

As to this clone: Additional DNA sequences in this sample encode the identical CDR3. This chain joins TRBV6-5 and TRBJ1-6; D unclear. This CDR3 has 13 residues. In germline, CDR1 is MNHEY, CDR2 SVGAGI. The V gene lost 2 bases and the J gene lost 6 bases, with 5 bases spanning the gap. The CDR3 is CASSYGPNSPLHF. The CDR3 DNA reads TGTGCCAGCAGTTACGGGCCTAATTCACCCCTCCACTTT.

The chain carries TRBV5-1 and TRBJ1-2, with D hard to call. Looked up from germline, CDR1 is SGHRS and CDR2 is YFSETQ. V gave up 7 bases and J gave up 0 bases, with 10 bases separating them. This CDR3 contains 13 residues. The CDR3 coding sequence is TGCGCCAGCCTCATACAGACTAACTATGGCTACACCTTC. It encodes CASLIQTNYGYTF.

The CDR3 nucleotides are TGCGCCAGCAGAAACCAGGGATATGATGAAAAACTGTTTTTT. Translated, it gives CASRNQGYDEKLFF. V usage is TRBV5-1 and J usage is TRBJ1-4, with D possibly matching TRBD1 (5 bases). Germline V CDR1 and CDR2: SGHRS, YFSETQ. Trimming left V 5 bases short and J 6 bases short, with 14 bases between. This CDR3 has 14 residues.

V usage is TRBV6-2 or TRBV6-3 and J usage is TRBJ1-5, with 8 positions matching TRBD1. The CDR3 length is 16 residues. Per the germline V gene, CDR1 is MNHEY and CDR2 is SVGEGT. V lost 6 bases to trimming and J lost 4 bases; unmatched junction nucleotides: 11. For the CDR3, the DNA is TGTGCCAGCAGCCGAGCCTACAGGGGGGGAAATCAGCCCCAGCATTTT. Translating gives CASSRAYRGGNQPQHF.

The chain links TRBV30 to TRBJ1-1; 9 bases agree with TRBD1. After removal of 2 bases from V and 5 bases from J, the junction contained 9 bases not matched to a gene. From germline, CDR1 is GTSNPN and CDR2 SVGIG (reference sequence). This CDR3 spans 15 amino acids. CDR3 amino acids: CAWSSGDRVGTEAFF. CDR3 sequence (DNA): TGTGCCTGGAGTTCCGGGGACAGGGTGGGTACTGAAGCTTTCTTT.

V is TRBV6-2 or TRBV6-3 and J is TRBJ1-5; TRBD1 is a possible D gene (6 bases). CDR1 and CDR2 from the germline V gene are MNHEY and SVGEGT. This CDR3 is 15 amino acids long. The ends were cut back, 6 bases at V and 3 bases at J, with 15 bases in the middle. CDR3 in amino acids: CASSPWDKFNQPQHF. The CDR3 nucleotides are TGTGCCAGCAGCCCTTGGGACAAATTCAATCAGCCCCAGCATTTT.

The gene calls are TRBV5-6 and TRBJ1-5; TRBD1 matches 7 bases. V lost 2 bases and J lost 3; bases outside the gene matches: 5. From germline, CDR1 is SGHDT and CDR2 YYEEEE. This CDR3 region has 15 residues. DNA for the CDR3: TGTGCCAGCAGCTTCGGGACAGTTGCCAATCAGCCCCAGCATTTT. It encodes CASSFGTVANQPQHF.

The CDR3 reads CASSKLRTVYEQYF. As DNA, the CDR3 is TGTGCCAGCAGCAAACTCAGGACAGTCTACGAGCAGTACTTC. The chain joins TRBV21-1 to TRBJ2-7; TRBD1 is taken as the D call from the table, unchecked against the DNA. TRBV21-1 is marked as a pseudogene. The CDR3 spans 14 residues.